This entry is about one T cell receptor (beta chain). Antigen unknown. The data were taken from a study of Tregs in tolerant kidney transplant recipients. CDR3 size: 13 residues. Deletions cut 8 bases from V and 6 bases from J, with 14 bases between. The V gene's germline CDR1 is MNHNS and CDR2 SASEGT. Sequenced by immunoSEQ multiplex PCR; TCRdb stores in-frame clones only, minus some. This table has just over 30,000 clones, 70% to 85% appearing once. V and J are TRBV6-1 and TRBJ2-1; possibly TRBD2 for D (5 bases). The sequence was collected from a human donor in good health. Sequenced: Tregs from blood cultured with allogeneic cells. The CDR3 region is CASRTANTNEQFF. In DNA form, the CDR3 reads TGTGCCAGCCGGACTGCTAATACCAATGAGCAGTTCTTC.